Shown below are 10 T cell receptor beta chains from a single sample sequenced in a study of cytomegalovirus exposure and HLA in healthy donors. Measured with immunoSEQ multiplex PCR; TCRdb has only the in-frame clones, and not every one. The sample includes 100,000 to 130,000 clones, approximately 85% seen only once; the top ten take more than 2.5%. Sequencing was carried out using PBMCs. These receptors were obtained from a woman under 30 in good health and CMV-seronegative.

V and J are TRBV27 and TRBJ1-5; 9 positions agree with TRBD1. V dropped 7 bases and J dropped 1; count of bases not matched to a gene: 5. The CDR3 totals 15 residues. Germline V lookup: CDR1 MNHEY, CDR2 SMNVEV (reference sequence). CDR3 sequence reads: CASKITGGSNQPQHF. Here the CDR3 DNA reads TGTGCCAGCAAAATTACAGGGGGCAGCAATCAGCCCCAGCATTTT.

The chain links TRBV5-6 to TRBJ2-7; TRBD1 matches 9 bases. The CDR3 length is 14 residues. The germline V gene encodes CDR1 SGHDT and CDR2 YYEEEE. V was pared by 7 bases and J by 2 bases, with 7 bases of the junction left unmatched. The CDR3 here is CASARTGETYEQYF. DNA for the CDR3: TGTGCCAGCGCCCGGACAGGGGAGACCTACGAGCAGTACTTC.

The chain is built from TRBV6-1 and TRBJ2-2; a possible D gene is TRBD2 (7 bases). CDR3 length: 15 amino acids. Germline V gene lookup returns CDR1 MNHNS and CDR2 SASEGT. V was trimmed by 6 bases and J by 4 bases, leaving 15 bases between them. CDR3 bases: TGTGCCAGCAGGTTAGGGGGGGCGCGCACCGGGGAGCTGTTTTTT. Translating gives CASRLGGARTGELFF.

This clone appeared a few times. The gene calls are TRBV9 and TRBJ2-1; 11 bases are a match to TRBD2. V was clipped by 4 bases and J by 0 bases; unmatched bases: 18. The CDR3 extends over 21 amino acids. Germline CDR1 and CDR2: SGDLS and YYNGEE. CDR3 coding DNA: TGTGCCAGCAGCTCAACGAGAGGGGTTAGCGGGGGGGATAGCTCCTACAATGAGCAGTTCTTC. Amino acid sequence: CASSSTRGVSGGDSSYNEQFF.

This chain links TRBV9 with TRBJ2-3; 9 nucleotides line up with TRBD2. V trimming: 2 bases; J trimming: 4 bases; junction bases outside the gene matches: 5. The V gene's germline CDR1 is SGDLS and CDR2 YYNGEE. The CDR3 sequence is 15 residues long. CDR3 region: CASSVGTSLPDTQYF. CDR3 in DNA: TGTGCCAGCAGCGTGGGGACTAGCCTCCCAGATACGCAGTATTTT.

The chain recombines TRBV11-2 with TRBJ2-6, with 7 bases matching TRBD1. The CDR3 is 15 amino acids. Germline V gene sequence: CDR1 SGHAT, CDR2 FQNNGV. V dropped 7 bases and J dropped 3; count of bases not matched to a gene: 6. CDR3 sequence reads: CASMQGVVGANVLTF. The CDR3 nucleotides are TGTGCCAGCATGCAGGGGGTAGTTGGGGCCAACGTCCTGACTTTC.

The chain joins TRBV6-5 to TRBJ2-1, with a weak D call TRBD1 (6 bases). Germline CDR1 reads MNHEY; CDR2 reads SVGAGI. V dropped 3 bases and J dropped 2 bases, with 14 bases sitting between them. The CDR3 is 16 amino acids. The CDR3 sequence is CASSYLRGNAYNEQFF. The CDR3 coding sequence is TGTGCCAGCAGTTATCTCAGGGGAAACGCCTACAATGAGCAGTTCTTC.

The V call is TRBV7-8, the J call TRBJ1-2, with TRBD1 as a possible D gene (5 bases). Germline V gene data show CDR1 as SGHVS and CDR2 as FQNEAQ. This CDR3 spans 15 amino acids. V was trimmed by 7 bases and J by 1 base, leaving 16 bases between them. CDR3 region: CASTPKTENNYGYTF. The CDR3 DNA follows: TGTGCCAGCACCCCTAAGACAGAAAATAACTATGGCTACACCTTC. The variable domain in full, with the rest retrieved from reference TRBV7-8 and TRBJ1-2, is GAGVSQSPRYKVAKRGQDVALRCDPISGHVSLFWYQQALGQGPEFLTYFQNEAQLDKSGLPSDRFFAERPEGSVSTLKIQRTQQEDSAVYLCASTPKTENNYGYTFGSGTRLTVV.

The chain joins TRBV5-1 to TRBJ2-3; a weak D match, TRBD2 (5 bases). V dropped 0 bases and J dropped 4 bases, with 15 bases sitting between them. The CDR3 sequence is 16 residues long. CDR1 is SGHRS and CDR2 is YFSETQ in the germline V gene. The CDR3 DNA sequence: TGCGCCAGCAGCTTGGTGGGGAGTTCGGTGGCAGATACGCAGTATTTT. It encodes CASSLVGSSVADTQYF.

CDR3 sequence (DNA): TGTGCCAGCACTGGGGCTAGCGGGATCCAAGAGACCCAGTACTTC. This encodes CASTGASGIQETQYF. The genes are TRBV6-1 and TRBJ2-5; 9 positions agree with TRBD2. CDR3 length equals 15 residues. The ends lost 7 bases at V and 1 base at J; junction bases unmatched: 7. Per germline, CDR1 MNHNS and CDR2 SASEGT.